What follows is one T cell receptor (beta chain) and its context. Its antigen is not identified. These data come from a study of beta chain features in type 1 diabetes. This CDR3 contains 16 residues. Trimming at V came to 6 bases and at J to 9 bases, leaving 17 bases not matched to a gene. CDR1 and CDR2 from the germline V gene are SNHLY and FYNNEI. Study results and limitations: The naive, central memory and Treg TCRB repertoires looked more alike in patients than they did in healthy donors. For Type 1 diabetes patients, all four CD4+ subsets carried TCRB CDR3s that were moderately but significantly shorter.

Reverse transcription of all isolated RNA meant that expressed TCRB transcripts were sequenced. The protocol was immunoSEQ multiplex PCR, while the TCRdb copy is restricted to in-frame clones and leaves out a portion. Among about 660,000 clones listed, 11% to 15% were seen once. The sequencing input was naive CD4+ T cells from blood. The chain employs TRBV2 and TRBJ1-1; 9 nucleotides line up with TRBD1. The receptor was isolated from a man aged 18 to 30 with type 1 diabetes. CDR3 bases: TGTGCCAGCAGGACTAGACAGGGGGTCGGTCGTTCGAAAGCTTTCTTT. Its translation: CASRTRQGVGRSKAFF.